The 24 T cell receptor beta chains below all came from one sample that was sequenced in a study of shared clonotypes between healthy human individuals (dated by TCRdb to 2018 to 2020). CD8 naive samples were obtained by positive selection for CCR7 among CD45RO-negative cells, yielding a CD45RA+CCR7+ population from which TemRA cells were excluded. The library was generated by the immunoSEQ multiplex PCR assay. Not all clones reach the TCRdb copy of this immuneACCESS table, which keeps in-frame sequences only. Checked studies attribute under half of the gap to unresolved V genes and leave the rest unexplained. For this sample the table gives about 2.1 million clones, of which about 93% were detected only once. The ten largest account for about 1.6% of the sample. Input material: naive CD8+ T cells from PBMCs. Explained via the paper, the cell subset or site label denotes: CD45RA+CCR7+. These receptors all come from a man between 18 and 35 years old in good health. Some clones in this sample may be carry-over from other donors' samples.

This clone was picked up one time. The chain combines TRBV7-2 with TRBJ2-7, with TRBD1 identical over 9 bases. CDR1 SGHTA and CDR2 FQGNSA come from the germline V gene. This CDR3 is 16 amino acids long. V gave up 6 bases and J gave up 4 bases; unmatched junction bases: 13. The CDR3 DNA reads TGTGCCAGCAGAACCGACAGGGGGTGGATGGGGTACGAGCAGTACTTC. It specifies CASRTDRGWMGYEQYF.

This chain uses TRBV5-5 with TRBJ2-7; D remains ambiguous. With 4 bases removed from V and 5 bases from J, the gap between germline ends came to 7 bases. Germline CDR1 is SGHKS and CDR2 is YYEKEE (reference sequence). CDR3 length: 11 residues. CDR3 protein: CASSRTDEQYF. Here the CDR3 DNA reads TGTGCCAGCAGCCGGACGGACGAGCAGTACTTC.

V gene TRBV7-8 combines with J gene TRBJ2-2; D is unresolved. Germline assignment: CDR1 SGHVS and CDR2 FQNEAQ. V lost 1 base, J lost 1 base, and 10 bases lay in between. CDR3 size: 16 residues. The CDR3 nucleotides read TGTGCCAGCAGCTTAGTGGGGAATTGGAACACCGGGGAGCTGTTTTTT. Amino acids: CASSLVGNWNTGELFF.

Here the CDR3 reads CASSVAGSSYEQYF. The DNA of the CDR3 is TGTGCCAGTAGTGTAGCGGGGAGCTCCTACGAGCAGTACTTC. This chain joins TRBV19 and TRBJ2-7; 8 nucleotides align to TRBD2. Unmatched junction bases numbered 3, after V lost 5 bases and J lost 0 bases. This CDR3 contains 14 residues. The germline V gene has CDR1 LNHDA and CDR2 SQIVND (reference sequence).

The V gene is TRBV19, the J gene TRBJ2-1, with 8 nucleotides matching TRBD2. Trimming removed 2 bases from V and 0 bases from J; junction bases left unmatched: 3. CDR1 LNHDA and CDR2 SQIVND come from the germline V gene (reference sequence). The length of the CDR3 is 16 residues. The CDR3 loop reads CASSISGLVSYNEQFF. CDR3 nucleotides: TGTGCCAGTAGTATATCGGGACTAGTCTCCTACAATGAGCAGTTCTTC.

The DNA for the CDR3 is TGTGCCAGCAGCTTAGATGGCAGAGGGGGCTACACCTTC. Its translation is CASSLDGRGGYTF. The rearrangement links TRBV7-2 to TRBJ1-2; D is unclear. Germline loops: CDR1 SGHTA, CDR2 FQGNSA. V was trimmed by 1 base and J by 8 bases, leaving 11 bases between them. The CDR3 is 13 amino acids.

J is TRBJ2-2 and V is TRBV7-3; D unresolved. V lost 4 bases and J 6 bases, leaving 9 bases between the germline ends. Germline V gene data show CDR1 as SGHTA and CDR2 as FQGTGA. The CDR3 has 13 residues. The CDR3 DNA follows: TGTGCCAGCAGCTGGATAGGCGCCGGGGAGCTGTTTTTT. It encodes CASSWIGAGELFF.

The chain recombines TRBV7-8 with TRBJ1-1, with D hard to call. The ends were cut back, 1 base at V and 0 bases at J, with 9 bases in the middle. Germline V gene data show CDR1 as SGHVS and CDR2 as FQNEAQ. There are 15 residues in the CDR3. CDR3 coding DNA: TGTGCCAGCAGCTTAGGGGTGGGGATGAACACTGAAGCTTTCTTT. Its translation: CASSLGVGMNTEAFF.

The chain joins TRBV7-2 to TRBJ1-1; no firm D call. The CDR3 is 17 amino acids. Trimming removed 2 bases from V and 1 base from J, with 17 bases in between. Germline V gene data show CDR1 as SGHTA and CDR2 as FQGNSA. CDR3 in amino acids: CASSLSIRVTENTEAFF. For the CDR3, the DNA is TGTGCCAGCAGCTTATCGATTAGGGTTACGGAGAACACTGAAGCTTTCTTT. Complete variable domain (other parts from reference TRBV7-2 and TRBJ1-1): GAGVSQSPSNKVTEKGKDVELRCDPISGHTALYWYRQSLGQGLEFLIYFQGNSAPDKSGLPSDRFSAERTGGSVSTLTIQRTQQEDSAVYLCASSLSIRVTENTEAFFGQGTRLTVV.

CDR3 in DNA: TGTGCCAGCAGCCCCCGCTTAGATGAGCAGTTCTTC. It is translated as CASSPRLDEQFF. The chain has TRBV11-2 and TRBJ2-1; D uncertain. Germline V gene sequence: CDR1 SGHAT, CDR2 FQNNGV. The CDR3 contains 12 residues. The V end was cut by 5 bases, the J end by 8 bases, with 10 bases between.

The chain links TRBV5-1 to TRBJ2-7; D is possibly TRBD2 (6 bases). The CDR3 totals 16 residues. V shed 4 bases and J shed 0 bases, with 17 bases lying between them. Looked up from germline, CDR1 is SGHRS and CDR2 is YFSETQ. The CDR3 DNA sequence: TGCGCCAGCAGCCTGGGGGGAGGCGCTTCCTCCTACGAGCAGTACTTC. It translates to CASSLGGGASSYEQYF.

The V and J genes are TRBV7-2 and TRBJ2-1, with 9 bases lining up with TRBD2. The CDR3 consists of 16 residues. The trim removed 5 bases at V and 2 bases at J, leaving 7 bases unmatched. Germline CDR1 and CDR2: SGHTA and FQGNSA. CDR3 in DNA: TGTGCCAGCAGCCCAGGGACTAGCCTTCCCTACAATGAGCAGTTCTTC. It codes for CASSPGTSLPYNEQFF.

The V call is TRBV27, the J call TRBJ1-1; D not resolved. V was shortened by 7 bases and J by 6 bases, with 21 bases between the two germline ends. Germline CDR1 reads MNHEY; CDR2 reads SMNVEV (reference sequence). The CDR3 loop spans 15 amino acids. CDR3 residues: CASTMGGGRLSEAFF. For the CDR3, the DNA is TGTGCCAGCACCATGGGCGGAGGACGGCTATCTGAAGCTTTCTTT.

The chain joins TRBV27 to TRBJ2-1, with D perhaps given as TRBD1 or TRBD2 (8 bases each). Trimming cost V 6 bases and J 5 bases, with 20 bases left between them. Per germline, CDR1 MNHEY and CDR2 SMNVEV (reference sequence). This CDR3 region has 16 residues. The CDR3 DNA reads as TGTGCCAGCAGAAGCGGGAGAGTGGACAGGGACAATGAGCAGTTCTTC. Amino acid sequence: CASRSGRVDRDNEQFF.

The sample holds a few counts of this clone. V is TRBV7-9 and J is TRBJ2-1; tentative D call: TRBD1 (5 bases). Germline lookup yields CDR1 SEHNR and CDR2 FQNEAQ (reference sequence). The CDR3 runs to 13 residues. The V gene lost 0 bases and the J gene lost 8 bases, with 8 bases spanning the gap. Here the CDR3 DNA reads TGTGCCAGCAGCTTAGCAATAGGGGATGAGCAGTTCTTC. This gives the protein CASSLAIGDEQFF.

This CDR3 is CASSEGEVGDRGPRDEQYF. The CDR3 bases are TGTGCCAGCAGTGAAGGAGAGGTAGGGGACAGGGGGCCGAGAGACGAGCAGTACTTC. This chain connects TRBV6-1 to TRBJ2-7; TRBD1 matches at 12 bases. The CDR3 is 19 residues long. J gave up 5 bases and V 1 base, and 15 bases lay outside the gene matches. Germline V gives CDR1 MNHNS, CDR2 SASEGT.

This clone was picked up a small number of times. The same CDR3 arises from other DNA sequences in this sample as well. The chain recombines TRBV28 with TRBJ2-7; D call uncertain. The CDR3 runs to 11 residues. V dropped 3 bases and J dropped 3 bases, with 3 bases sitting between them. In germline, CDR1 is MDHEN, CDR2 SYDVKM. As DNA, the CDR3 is TGTGCCAGCAGTTTCGGCTACGAGCAGTACTTC. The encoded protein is CASSFGYEQYF.

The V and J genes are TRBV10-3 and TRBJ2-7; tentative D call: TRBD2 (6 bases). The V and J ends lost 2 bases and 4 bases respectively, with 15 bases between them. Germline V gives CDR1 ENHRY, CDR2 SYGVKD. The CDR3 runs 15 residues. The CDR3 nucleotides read TGTGCCATCAGTGAGACGATAGTAGGAGGGTACGAGCAGTACTTC. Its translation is CAISETIVGGYEQYF.

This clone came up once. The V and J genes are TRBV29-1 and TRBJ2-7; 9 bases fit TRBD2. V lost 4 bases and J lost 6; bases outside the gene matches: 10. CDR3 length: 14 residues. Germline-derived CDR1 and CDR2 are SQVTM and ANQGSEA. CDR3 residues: CSVVRREGRFEQYF. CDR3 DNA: TGCAGCGTTGTACGGCGGGAGGGCCGATTCGAGCAGTACTTC.

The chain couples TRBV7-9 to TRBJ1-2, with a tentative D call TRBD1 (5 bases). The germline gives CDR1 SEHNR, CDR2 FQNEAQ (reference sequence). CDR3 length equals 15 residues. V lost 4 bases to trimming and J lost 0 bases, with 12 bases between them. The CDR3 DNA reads TGTGCCAGCAGCTACGGACTAGGGGCTAACTATGGCTACACCTTC. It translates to CASSYGLGANYGYTF.

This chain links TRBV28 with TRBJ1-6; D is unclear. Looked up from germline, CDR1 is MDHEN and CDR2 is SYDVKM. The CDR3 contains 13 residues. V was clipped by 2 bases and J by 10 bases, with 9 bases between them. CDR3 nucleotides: TGTGCCAGCAGTTTAGATCCAGGATCACCCCTCCACTTT. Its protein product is CASSLDPGSPLHF.

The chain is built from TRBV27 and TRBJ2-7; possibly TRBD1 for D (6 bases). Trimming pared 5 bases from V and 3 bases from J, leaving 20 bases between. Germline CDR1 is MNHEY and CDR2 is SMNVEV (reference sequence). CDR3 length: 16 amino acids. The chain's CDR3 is CASSPSTGYIGYEQYF. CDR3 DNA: TGTGCCAGCAGTCCATCAACAGGGTACATAGGCTACGAGCAGTACTTC.

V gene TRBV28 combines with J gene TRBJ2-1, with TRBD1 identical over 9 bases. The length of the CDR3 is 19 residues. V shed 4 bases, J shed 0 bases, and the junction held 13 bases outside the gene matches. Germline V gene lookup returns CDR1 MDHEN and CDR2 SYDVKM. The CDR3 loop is CASSYDPRQGESSYNEQFF. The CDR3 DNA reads TGTGCCAGCAGTTACGACCCAAGACAGGGGGAGAGCTCCTACAATGAGCAGTTCTTC.

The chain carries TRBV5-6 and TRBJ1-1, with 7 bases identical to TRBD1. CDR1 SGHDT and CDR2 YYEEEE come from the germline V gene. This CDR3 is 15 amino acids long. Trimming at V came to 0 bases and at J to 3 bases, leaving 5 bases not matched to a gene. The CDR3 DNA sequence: TGTGCCAGCAGCTTGGCCGACAGGGAGGACACTGAAGCTTTCTTT. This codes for CASSLADREDTEAFF.